This T cell receptor beta chain was captured in a study of T cell responses to AZD1222 COVID-19 vaccine. Concerning this clone itself: Its antigen is currently unknown.

Germline assignment: CDR1 MNHEY and CDR2 SVGAGI. V was clipped by 2 bases and J by 7 bases, with 14 bases between them. The CDR3 consists of 14 residues. Profiled with immunoSEQ multiplex PCR; TCRdb holds only in-frame clones, not every one. Among about 160,000 clones listed, just over 90% were seen once. Study-wide results and caveats: Researchers report vaccine-associated CD4 TCRs spanning spike, with dominance at 160-218 and 743-854. At baseline, just 6 or 7 AZD1222 recipients tested seropositive. Reportedly, close to half of spike-specific TCRs are directed against unmutated variant regions. The donors showed a predominance of white British ancestry and of females, with possible underestimation of clonal diversity.

The V and J genes are TRBV6-5 and TRBJ1-2, with D uncertain. This TCR was recovered from an adult in good health. This specimen consisted of peripheral blood, obtained on day 0 of MenACWY control vaccination. The CDR3 is CASSYPPGMVGYTF. CDR3 in DNA: TGTGCCAGCAGTTACCCCCCAGGCATGGTTGGCTACACCTTC.